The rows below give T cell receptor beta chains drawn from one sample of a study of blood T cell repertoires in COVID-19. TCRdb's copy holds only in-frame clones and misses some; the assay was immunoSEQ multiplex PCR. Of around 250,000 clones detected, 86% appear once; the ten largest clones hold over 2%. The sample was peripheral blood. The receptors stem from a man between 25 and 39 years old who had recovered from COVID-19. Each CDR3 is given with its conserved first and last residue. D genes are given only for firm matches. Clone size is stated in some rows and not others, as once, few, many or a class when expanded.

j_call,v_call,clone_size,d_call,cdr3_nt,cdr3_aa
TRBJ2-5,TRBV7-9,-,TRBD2,TGTGCCAGCAGCTTTTCGCGGGGGACTAGCGCCCAAGAGACCCAGTACTTC,CASSFSRGTSAQETQYF
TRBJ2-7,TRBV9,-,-,TGTGCCAGCAGCGCACGAGACAAGGCCTACGAGCAGTACTTC,CASSARDKAYEQYF
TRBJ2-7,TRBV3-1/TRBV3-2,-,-,TGTGCCAGCAGCCAAGGTTTGACAAGCTCCTACGAGCAGTACTTC,CASSQGLTSSYEQYF
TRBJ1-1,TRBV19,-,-,TGTGCCAGTAGTATCGGCAGGGATCCCCCTGAAGCTTTCTTT,CASSIGRDPPEAFF
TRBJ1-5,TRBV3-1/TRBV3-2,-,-,TGTGCCAGCAGCCAAGTCGGGACACCGGATCAGCCCCAGCATTTT,CASSQVGTPDQPQHF
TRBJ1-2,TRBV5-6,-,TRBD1,TGTGCCAGCAGCTCCAAGGACCTCAGGACAGGGAAAGAAACCTTC,CASSSKDLRTGKETF
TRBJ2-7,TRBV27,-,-,TGTGCCAGCAGTTCCACGGCGGGACGGTGGTACTTC,CASSSTAGRWYF
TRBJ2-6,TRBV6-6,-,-,TGTGCCAGCGGTGCGGGGCGCTCTGGGGCCAACGTCCTGACTTTC,CASGAGRSGANVLTF
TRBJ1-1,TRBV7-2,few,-,TGTGCCAGCAGGACAGCTGAAGCTTTCTTT,CASRTAEAFF
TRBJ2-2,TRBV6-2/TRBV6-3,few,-,TGTGCCAGCAGTCCGGGTCCTAGGGGGACCGGGGAGCTGTTTTTT,CASSPGPRGTGELFF
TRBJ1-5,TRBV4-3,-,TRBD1,TGCGCCAGCAGCCAAGATCGACAGGGCGGCAATCAGCCCCAGCATTTT,CASSQDRQGGNQPQHF
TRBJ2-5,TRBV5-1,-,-,TGCGCCAGCAGCCCGGGACTCGTTACGGAGACCCAGTACTTC,CASSPGLVTETQYF
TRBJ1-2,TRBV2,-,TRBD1,TGTGCCAGCAGCGACCGGACAGGGTGGGGCTTTAACTATGGCTACACCTTC,CASSDRTGWGFNYGYTF
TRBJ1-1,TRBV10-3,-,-,TGTGCCATCAGTGAGACGGCCCGGGACACTGAAGCTTTCTTT,CAISETARDTEAFF
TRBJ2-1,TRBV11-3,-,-,TGTGCCAGCAGCTTAGGCTTGCCGAGTACGAATGAGCAGTTCTTC,CASSLGLPSTNEQFF
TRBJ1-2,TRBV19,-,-,TGTGCCAGTGCCTCGACAGTGATTGAACGAGGCTACACCTTC,CASASTVIERGYTF
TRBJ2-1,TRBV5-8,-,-,TGTGCCAGCAGCCCCGGACAGTTCTCCTACAATGAGCAGTTCTTC,CASSPGQFSYNEQFF
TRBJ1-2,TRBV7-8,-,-,TGTGCCAGCAGCTATAGGGAGGGAGATGGCTACACCTTC,CASSYREGDGYTF
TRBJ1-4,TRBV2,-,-,TGTGCCAGCAGTGTGTTGCAGGGGACTAATGAAAAACTGTTTTTT,CASSVLQGTNEKLFF
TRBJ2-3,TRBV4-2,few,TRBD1,TGTGCCAGCAGCTGGGGACAGGGAAAGGATACGCAGTATTTT,CASSWGQGKDTQYF
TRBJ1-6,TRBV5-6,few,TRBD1,TGTGCCAGCAGCTTGGGACAGGGACTTGTGGGTTCACCCCTCCACTTT,CASSLGQGLVGSPLHF
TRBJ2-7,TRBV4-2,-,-,TGTGCCAGCAGCCAAGCCGACAGCTCCTACGAGCAGTACTTC,CASSQADSSYEQYF
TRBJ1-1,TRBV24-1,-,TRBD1,TGTGCCACCCGCGGACAGGGTGGGGACACTGAAGCTTTCTTT,CATRGQGGDTEAFF